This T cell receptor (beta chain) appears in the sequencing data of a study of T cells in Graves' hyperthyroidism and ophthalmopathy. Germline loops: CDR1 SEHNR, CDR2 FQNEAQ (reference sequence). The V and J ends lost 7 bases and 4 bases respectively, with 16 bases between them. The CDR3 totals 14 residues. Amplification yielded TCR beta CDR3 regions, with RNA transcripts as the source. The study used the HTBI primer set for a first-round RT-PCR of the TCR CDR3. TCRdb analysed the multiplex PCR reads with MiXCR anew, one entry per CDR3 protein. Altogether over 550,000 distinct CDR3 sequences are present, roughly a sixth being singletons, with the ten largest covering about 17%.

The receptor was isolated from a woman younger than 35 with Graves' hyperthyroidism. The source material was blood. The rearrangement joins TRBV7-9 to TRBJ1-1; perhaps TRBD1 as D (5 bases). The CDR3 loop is CASKRQSSFTEAFF. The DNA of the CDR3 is TGTGCCAGCAAACGACAGAGTTCATTCACTGAAGCTTTCTTT.